This is a list of T cell receptor beta chains from one sample in a study of OX40 agonist ivuxolimab in advanced cancers. Only in-frame clones appear in the TCRdb table, and some are missing; sequencing was by immunoSEQ multiplex PCR. This sample has 55,000 or so clones, with around 87% found just once. Sample: CD4+ or CD8+ T cells sorted from blood, taken in a trial of the OX40 agonist ivuxolimab. These receptor sequences come from an adult with an advanced solid tumor such as melanoma, head and neck, liver or kidney cancer. Both conserved end residues are part of each CDR3. D genes are given only for firm matches. Clone sizes are given selectively: once, few, many, or a class where the clone is expanded.

cdr3_length	j_call	clone_size	v_call	d_call	cdr3_nt	cdr3_aa
14	TRBJ1-6	NA	TRBV2	NA	TGTGCCATCATACAGAGCTCCTATAATTCACCCCTCCACTTT	CAIIQSSYNSPLHF
19	TRBJ2-7	few	TRBV28	TRBD2	TGTGCCAGCAGTTTAGCTAGCGGGGCGGAAGGGCGTAAGTCCTACGAGCAGTACTTC	CASSLASGAEGRKSYEQYF
13	TRBJ1-5	NA	TRBV19	NA	TGTGCCAGCAGGGACGTCCGCAATCAGCCCCAGCATTTT	CASRDVRNQPQHF
13	TRBJ2-1	NA	TRBV28	TRBD1	TGTGCAAGCACCGGGACAGGTCTACCGCAGCAGTTCTTC	CASTGTGLPQQFF
15	TRBJ2-1	NA	TRBV28	NA	TGTGCCAGCAGTTCCCCAGGCGAAGGGGTGGATGAGCAGTTCTTC	CASSSPGEGVDEQFF
14	TRBJ1-1	NA	TRBV28	NA	TGTGCCAGCAGTACAGGCGCCCGGAGGCCTGAAGCTTTCTTT	CASSTGARRPEAFF
17	TRBJ2-5	NA	TRBV4-1	TRBD2	TGCGCCAGCAGCCAAGATTATCTTAGCGGGTCCCAAGAGACCCAGTACTTC	CASSQDYLSGSQETQYF
15	TRBJ1-2	once	TRBV19	NA	TGTGCCAGTAGTCCCCGGAACATCTTAAACTATGGCTACACCTTC	CASSPRNILNYGYTF
16	TRBJ1-6	NA	TRBV30	NA	TGTGCCTGGAGTGTAAGGGGGAGCTCCTATAATTCACCCCTCCACTTT	CAWSVRGSSYNSPLHF
13	TRBJ1-1	NA	TRBV4-2	NA	TGTGCCAGCAGCCCCCGACAGGCTGGGGCCGCTTTCTTT	CASSPRQAGAAFF
16	TRBJ1-5	NA	TRBV28	TRBD1	TGTGCCAGCAGCCAGAGTAGGGGCAGGGGGTACCAGCCCCAGCATTTT	CASSQSRGRGYQPQHF
16	TRBJ2-1	NA	TRBV19	NA	TGTGCCAGTAGTTTGCAGGGGTATTTGTTGATCAATGAGCAGTTCTTC	CASSLQGYLLINEQFF
14	TRBJ2-4	NA	TRBV11-2	TRBD2	TGTGCCAGCAGCTCGCTAGCGGGAAAAAACATTCAGTACTTC	CASSSLAGKNIQYF
15	TRBJ1-6	NA	TRBV7-2	NA	TGTGCCAGCAGCCCTATGTTAGGGAATAATTCACCCCTCCACTTT	CASSPMLGNNSPLHF
15	TRBJ1-4	NA	TRBV7-2	NA	TGTGCCAGCAGCCGTCTAGCGGGGGGCCACGAAAAACTGTTTTTT	CASSRLAGGHEKLFF
12	TRBJ2-5	NA	TRBV5-1	TRBD2	TGCGCCAGCACATACGGGGAGGGGACCCAGTACTTC	CASTYGEGTQYF
15	TRBJ2-1	NA	TRBV11-1	TRBD1	TGTGCCAGCAGCTTAGTTGACAGGGGATACAATGAGCAGTTCTTC	CASSLVDRGYNEQFF
16	TRBJ2-7	NA	TRBV28	TRBD2	TGTGCCAGCAGCGAACCCGGGACTAGCGGTTCCTACGAGCAGTACTTC	CASSEPGTSGSYEQYF
15	TRBJ2-2	NA	TRBV19	NA	TGTGCCAGTAGGGGATGGTCATCAGACACCGGGGAGCTGTTTTTT	CASRGWSSDTGELFF
14	TRBJ2-7	NA	TRBV10-1	NA	TGCGCCAGCAGTCCTAGTGGCGGGATCTTGGAGCAGTACTTC	CASSPSGGILEQYF
14	TRBJ2-7	NA	TRBV5-6	NA	TGTGCCAGCAGCTTGTTTGGCAGGCTATACGAGCAGTACTTC	CASSLFGRLYEQYF
14	TRBJ1-5	NA	TRBV27	NA	TGTGCCAGCAGTCCCAACAGTAGCAATCAGCCCCAGCATTTT	CASSPNSSNQPQHF
17	TRBJ1-5	NA	TRBV27	TRBD1	TGTGCCAGCAGGCCGGGACAGGGGGCCGGCCTCAATCAGCCCCAGCATTTT	CASRPGQGAGLNQPQHF
16	TRBJ2-3	NA	TRBV30	TRBD2	TGTGCCTGGAGGCAAGCGGGAGGGCCAGACACAGATACGCAGTATTTT	CAWRQAGGPDTDTQYF
14	TRBJ1-4	NA	TRBV2	NA	TGTGCCAGCAGGGACGACAGCTTTAGTGGAAAACTGTTTTTT	CASRDDSFSGKLFF
15	TRBJ2-1	NA	TRBV4-1	NA	TGCGCCAGCAGAATGATAGCGGCATCCTTGGATGAGCAGTTCTTC	CASRMIAASLDEQFF
13	TRBJ2-7	NA	TRBV23-1	NA	TGCGCCAGCAGTCAATCAAGACCCTACGAGCAGTACTTC	CASSQSRPYEQYF
11	TRBJ1-5	NA	TRBV19	NA	TGTGCCAGTAGTAGGGGTCAGCCCCAGCATTTT	CASSRGQPQHF
15	TRBJ1-2	NA	TRBV19	NA	TGTGCCAGTAGGGAAATCGGACATCAGGACTATGGCTACACCTTC	CASREIGHQDYGYTF
15	TRBJ2-7	NA	TRBV19	NA	TGTGCCAGTAGTAAAAGGACAGTGCGGGGATACGAGCAGTACTTC	CASSKRTVRGYEQYF
14	TRBJ2-7	NA	TRBV6-5	NA	TGTGCCAGCAGTTTCGCCAGGGAGGTATACGAGCAGTACTTC	CASSFAREVYEQYF
16	TRBJ2-5	NA	TRBV5-1	TRBD2	TGCGCCAGCAGAGGTACTAGCGAGGTTAGGTACGAGACCCAGTACTTC	CASRGTSEVRYETQYF
11	TRBJ2-5	NA	TRBV2	TRBD1	TGTGCCAGCGGGACAGAAGAGACCCAGTACTTC	CASGTEETQYF
15	TRBJ1-4	NA	TRBV7-6	TRBD1	TGTGCCAGCAGCTTAGAGGCACAGGGGAGTGAAAAACTGTTTTTT	CASSLEAQGSEKLFF
14	TRBJ1-2	NA	TRBV2	TRBD1	TGTGCCAGCAGACGGACAGGGCTGTTAGGTGGCTACACCTTC	CASRRTGLLGGYTF
14	TRBJ2-3	NA	TRBV6-5	TRBD2	TGTGCCAGCAGTTGGTCACTAGCGCAGGATACGCAGTATTTT	CASSWSLAQDTQYF
13	TRBJ2-7	NA	TRBV15	NA	TGTGCCACCAGCAGAGACCCCATATTCGAGCAGTACTTC	CATSRDPIFEQYF
14	TRBJ1-4	NA	TRBV28	TRBD1	TGTGCCAGCAGGGGGACAGGGGGACCCGAAAAACTGTTTTTT	CASRGTGGPEKLFF
13	TRBJ1-1	NA	TRBV11-2	NA	TGTGCCAGCAGCCGCGACAGGAACACTGAAGCTTTCTTT	CASSRDRNTEAFF
15	TRBJ1-4	NA	TRBV6-6	NA	TGTGCCAGCAGTTACTCCGGGTCAGGGAATGAAAAACTGTTTTTT	CASSYSGSGNEKLFF
12	TRBJ2-3	NA	TRBV7-8	NA	TGTGCCAGCAGCTTGGGAGCGGATACGCAGTATTTT	CASSLGADTQYF
17	TRBJ2-3	NA	TRBV5-1	NA	TGCGCCAGCAGCTTGGGTTTTGCGGACACCAGCACAGATACGCAGTATTTT	CASSLGFADTSTDTQYF
14	TRBJ2-3	few	TRBV7-6	NA	TGTGCCAGCAGCCTATACCCTAGCACAGATACGCAGTATTTT	CASSLYPSTDTQYF
16	TRBJ1-1	NA	TRBV18	NA	TGTGCCAGCTCACCACCTGGCAGTTTCATGAACACTGAAGCTTTCTTT	CASSPPGSFMNTEAFF
16	TRBJ1-3	NA	TRBV4-1	NA	TGCGCCAGCAGCCACCCCTTGGGCAACTCTGGAAACACCATATATTTT	CASSHPLGNSGNTIYF
15	TRBJ2-7	NA	TRBV27	TRBD2	TGTGCCAGCAGTCCCCGTAAGAGCGGGAGCTTCGAGCAGTACTTC	CASSPRKSGSFEQYF
14	TRBJ1-4	NA	TRBV19	TRBD1	TGTGCCAGTAGTTCAGGGGGGACTGCTGAAAAACTGTTTTTT	CASSSGGTAEKLFF